The 27 T cell receptor beta chains given below trace back to one sample, sequenced in a study of cytomegalovirus exposure and HLA in healthy donors. Generated by immunoSEQ multiplex PCR, the TCRdb table keeps only in-frame clones and is missing some. Here the sample spans about 130,000 clones, about 96% being singletons. The source material was PBMCs. The receptors were sampled from a man younger than 35 in good health and CMV-seronegative.

This chain joins TRBV9 and TRBJ2-1; 8 nucleotides line up with TRBD2. V shed 0 bases and J 0 bases; nucleotides not matched to a gene: 8. Germline values: CDR1 SGDLS, CDR2 YYNGEE. The CDR3 is made up of 18 amino acids. CDR3: CASSVAAPAGVSYNEQFF. The DNA of the CDR3 is TGTGCCAGCAGCGTAGCCGCCCCAGCGGGAGTCTCCTACAATGAGCAGTTCTTC.

This clone was seen only a few times. The chain uses TRBV28 and TRBJ2-7; 7 bases match TRBD2. Germline loops: CDR1 MDHEN, CDR2 SYDVKM. Trimming removed 7 bases from V and 3 bases from J; junction bases left unmatched: 9. The CDR3 extends over 14 amino acids. Here the CDR3 reads CASTYVGGGYEQYF. The CDR3 DNA is TGTGCCAGCACCTACGTGGGCGGGGGCTACGAGCAGTACTTC.

This rearrangement joins TRBV29-1 to TRBJ2-7; tentatively, D is TRBD1 (5 bases). Germline V CDR1 and CDR2: SQVTM, ANQGSEA. V lost 4 bases and J 0 bases, leaving 10 bases between the germline ends. The CDR3 spans 13 residues. In DNA form, the CDR3 reads TGCAGCGTTGGACAGACGACCTCCTACGAGCAGTACTTC. Amino acids: CSVGQTTSYEQYF.

This clone was picked up one time. This chain uses TRBV11-3 with TRBJ1-4; possible D gene TRBD1, 5 bases. Germline lookup yields CDR1 SGHNT and CDR2 YENEEA. This CDR3 region has 14 residues. The V end was cut by 4 bases, the J end by 5 bases, with 11 bases between. CDR3 bases: TGTGCCAGCAGCTCCGGGGGATTCAATGAAAAACTGTTTTTT. Protein: CASSSGGFNEKLFF.

In regard to this clone: The junction does not match germline at one end; this may be a read error. V and J are TRBV6-5 and TRBJ2-1; TRBD2 matches 12 bases. Germline V gene data show CDR1 as MNHEY and CDR2 as SVGAGI. There are 14 residues in the CDR3. The CDR3 is CASSLGTSGSRVLF. CDR3 nucleotide sequence: TGTGCCAGCAGTTTAGGGACTAGCGGGTCCCGCGTACTCTTC.

V gene TRBV7-2 combines with J gene TRBJ1-5; TRBD1 might be the D (6 bases). The V end was cut by 4 bases, the J end by 5 bases, with 9 bases between. CDR3 length equals 13 residues. Germline V gene data show CDR1 as SGHTA and CDR2 as FQGNSA. CDR3 coding DNA: TGTGCCAGCAGCTCAAAGGGGGATCAGCCCCAGCATTTT. It specifies CASSSKGDQPQHF.

The gene calls are TRBV13 and TRBJ1-2; 8 nucleotides align to TRBD1. This CDR3 spans 16 amino acids. J was trimmed by 3 bases and V by 5 bases; bases with no gene match: 11. The germline V gene encodes CDR1 PRHDT and CDR2 FYEKMQ (reference sequence). The chain's CDR3 is CASSTYGTGAHYGYTF. The DNA for the CDR3 is TGTGCCAGCAGCACATACGGGACAGGTGCCCACTATGGCTACACCTTC.

J is TRBJ2-2 and V is TRBV14; the D gene is possibly TRBD2 (5 bases). V lost 4 bases, J lost 0 bases, and 12 bases lay in between. The CDR3 is 16 residues long. Germline CDR1 and CDR2: SGHDN and FVKESK. In nucleotides, the CDR3 is TGTGCCAGCAGCCCCCTTTTCGGGACGAACACCGGGGAGCTGTTTTTT. It yields the protein CASSPLFGTNTGELFF.

The chain joins TRBV4-3 to TRBJ2-7, with 8 bases lining up with TRBD1. Germline lookup yields CDR1 LGHNA and CDR2 YSLEER. The CDR3 sequence is 17 residues long. Losses at the gene ends were 1 base for V and 3 bases for J; bases not matched to a gene: 11. CDR3 in DNA: TGCGCCAGCAGCCAAGCCAGTACCGGACAGGGTAGCTACGAGCAGTACTTC. Translating it yields CASSQASTGQGSYEQYF.

The V gene is TRBV25-1, the J gene TRBJ2-3; the D gene is possibly TRBD2 (6 bases). The germline V and J ends were trimmed by 4 bases and 8 bases, with 13 bases remaining between them. The CDR3 totals 13 residues. The V gene's germline CDR1 is MGHDK and CDR2 SYGVNS. The CDR3 loop reads CASSGPLGGTQYF. The CDR3 nucleotides are TGTGCCAGCAGTGGGCCACTCGGGGGTACGCAGTATTTT.

The chain is built from TRBV5-6 and TRBJ2-7, with TRBD1 identical over 10 bases. V trimming: 4 bases; J trimming: 1 base; junction bases outside the gene matches: 2. The germline V gene encodes CDR1 SGHDT and CDR2 YYEEEE. This CDR3 is 14 amino acids long. CDR3 in amino acids: CASSAGQGSYEQYF. The DNA for the CDR3 is TGTGCCAGCAGCGCGGGACAGGGGTCCTACGAGCAGTACTTC.

The chain employs TRBV7-2 and TRBJ2-1; the match to TRBD2 covers 12 bases. The CDR3 spans 14 residues. CDR1 is SGHTA and CDR2 is FQGNSA in the germline V gene. The V and J ends lost 5 bases and 9 bases, in that order; junction bases with no gene match: 5. CDR3 protein: CASSGLAGPIEQFF. CDR3 sequence (DNA): TGTGCCAGCAGCGGACTAGCGGGACCAATTGAGCAGTTCTTC.

This chain uses TRBV2 with TRBJ2-4; 9 nucleotides agree with TRBD1. The CDR3 has 12 residues. The germline CDR1 and CDR2 sequences are SNHLY and FYNNEI. V lost 4 bases to trimming and J lost 8 bases; unmatched junction nucleotides: 0. The CDR3 nucleotides are TGTGCCAGCAGTGGGACAGGGGACATTCAGTACTTC. Its translation is CASSGTGDIQYF.

The chain employs TRBV21-1 and TRBJ1-2; the listed D gene, TRBD1, was not tested against the DNA. TRBV21-1 is an annotated pseudogene. The length of the CDR3 is 17 residues. Here the CDR3 reads CASSNGTGPNFNYGYTF. In DNA, the CDR3 is TGTGCCAGCAGCAACGGGACAGGGCCCAACTTTAACTATGGCTACACCTTC.

The chain combines TRBV27 with TRBJ2-3, with D perhaps matching TRBD2 (5 bases). The CDR3 totals 16 residues. Germline CDR1 MNHEY, CDR2 SMNVEV (reference sequence). V shed 5 bases and J shed 6 bases, with 21 bases lying between them. DNA for the CDR3: TGTGCCAGCAGTCCCCTGGTGGGCGGGCCCGGGGATACGCAGTATTTT. It yields the protein CASSPLVGGPGDTQYF.

The chain has TRBV4-1 and TRBJ2-3, with 12 bases aligning to TRBD2. The germline V gene encodes CDR1 MGHRA and CDR2 YSYEKL. This CDR3 has 17 residues. V shed 2 bases and J 2 bases; nucleotides not matched to a gene: 5. CDR3 amino acids: CASSQTGLAGNTDTQYF. The DNA of the CDR3 is TGCGCCAGCAGCCAAACCGGACTAGCGGGAAACACAGATACGCAGTATTTT.

The chain is built from TRBV27 and TRBJ2-5, with 9 bases identical to TRBD1. The CDR3 sequence is 15 residues long. The V segment lost 5 bases and the J segment 5 bases; nucleotides outside the gene matches: 9. CDR1 and CDR2 from the germline V gene are MNHEY and SMNVEV (reference sequence). The CDR3 protein is CASSLGQGFQETQYF. As DNA, the CDR3 is TGTGCCAGCAGTCTGGGACAGGGATTTCAGGAGACCCAGTACTTC.

The chain uses TRBV6-4 and TRBJ1-2, with D maybe TRBD1 (6 bases). Looked up from germline, CDR1 is MRHNA and CDR2 is SNTAGT. The CDR3 is 16 residues long. V lost 10 bases and J 4 bases, leaving 25 bases between the germline ends. The CDR3 reads CATRPDSGETGYGYTF. CDR3 nucleotide sequence: TGTGCCACCCGACCTGATTCAGGGGAGACCGGCTATGGCTACACCTTC.

V gene TRBV19 combines with J gene TRBJ2-7; 8 bases line up with TRBD2. The junction had 7 bases not matched to a gene; V was cut back by 8 bases and J by 1 base. The CDR3 contains 14 residues. The germline CDR1 and CDR2 sequences are LNHDA and SQIVND (reference sequence). Here the CDR3 DNA reads TGTGCCAGTGCCCCCGGCGGGAGGTCCTACGAGCAGTACTTC. Encoded protein: CASAPGGRSYEQYF. Supplemented by reference TRBV19 and TRBJ2-7, the full variable domain reads DGGITQSPKYLFRKEGQNVTLSCEQNLNHDAMYWYRQDPGQGLRLIYYSQIVNDFQKGDIAEGYSVSREKKESFPLTVTSAQKNPTAFYLCASAPGGRSYEQYFGPGTRLTVT.

The genes are TRBV27 and TRBJ1-2; 8 bases fit TRBD1. The CDR3 sequence is 17 residues long. Germline CDR1 is MNHEY and CDR2 is SMNVEV (reference sequence). V lost 5 bases, J lost 2 bases, and 13 bases stayed unmatched. This chain's CDR3 is CASSPNSGTGLNYGYTF. In DNA, the CDR3 is TGTGCCAGCAGTCCGAACTCCGGGACAGGACTGAACTATGGCTACACCTTC.

V is TRBV7-3 and J is TRBJ1-1; 12 bases are shared with TRBD1. With V trimmed by 6 bases and J by 1 base, 6 bases remained unmatched. The CDR3 length is 16 residues. CDR1 and CDR2 from the germline V gene are SGHTA and FQGTGA. The CDR3 bases are TGTGCCAGCAGTTCGGGGACAGGGGGCCCGAACACTGAAGCTTTCTTT. Translation: CASSSGTGGPNTEAFF. Based on the CDR3 plus reference TRBV7-3 and TRBJ1-1, the full variable domain is GAGVSQTPSNKVTEKGKYVELRCDPISGHTALYWYRQSLGQGPEFLIYFQGTGAADDSGLPNDRFFAVRPEGSVSTLKIQRTERGDSAVYLCASSSGTGGPNTEAFFGQGTRLTVV.

Only one count was recorded for this clone. This chain joins TRBV11-2 and TRBJ2-1; 12 bases are shared with TRBD2. Germline loops: CDR1 SGHAT, CDR2 FQNNGV. V gave up 4 bases and J gave up 4 bases; unmatched junction bases: 5. The CDR3 is 16 residues long. CDR3 sequence reads: CASSSRTSGTYNEQFF. CDR3 nucleotides: TGTGCCAGCAGCTCCCGGACTAGCGGGACTTACAATGAGCAGTTCTTC.

This sequence joins TRBV14 and TRBJ2-2; D is perhaps TRBD2 (5 bases). Trimming removed 3 bases at V and 7 bases at J, with 12 bases between. Germline CDR1 SGHDN, CDR2 FVKESK. This CDR3 comprises 14 residues. The CDR3 DNA follows: TGTGCCAGCAGCCAGCACCTAGGGAGCGGGGAGCTGTTTTTT. Translating it yields CASSQHLGSGELFF.

The rearrangement links TRBV5-1 to TRBJ1-4; 9 nucleotides align to TRBD1. The trim removed 0 bases at V and 0 bases at J, leaving 15 bases unmatched. In germline, CDR1 is SGHRS, CDR2 YFSETQ. The CDR3 loop spans 21 amino acids. This CDR3 is CASSLGAGTGPLSATNEKLFF. For the CDR3, the DNA is TGCGCCAGCAGCTTGGGGGCCGGGACAGGGCCCCTCTCTGCAACTAATGAAAAACTGTTTTTT.

V is TRBV6-1 and J is TRBJ1-2; D is unresolved. The germline CDR1 and CDR2 sequences are MNHNS and SASEGT. CDR3 size: 12 residues. The V and J ends lost 2 bases and 4 bases respectively, with 5 bases between them. The CDR3 spells CASSEFRYGYTF. The CDR3 bases are TGTGCCAGCAGTGAATTCCGCTATGGCTACACCTTC.

V gene TRBV27 combines with J gene TRBJ1-5; perhaps TRBD1 as D (5 bases). The ends were cut back, 6 bases at V and 1 base at J, with 10 bases in the middle. Germline V CDR1 and CDR2: MNHEY, SMNVEV (reference sequence). The CDR3 is 14 amino acids. CDR3 DNA sequence: TGTGCCAGCAGCGGGGGGGTGAGCAATCAGCCCCAGCATTTT. As protein: CASSGGVSNQPQHF.

The rearrangement joins TRBV5-1 to TRBJ2-7, with 11 bases fitting TRBD2. This CDR3 comprises 14 residues. V lost 2 bases, J lost 6 bases, and 4 bases stayed unmatched. The germline gives CDR1 SGHRS, CDR2 YFSETQ. The CDR3 spells CASSLTSGRSEQYF. CDR3 nucleotide sequence: TGCGCCAGCAGCTTAACTAGCGGGAGAAGCGAGCAGTACTTC.